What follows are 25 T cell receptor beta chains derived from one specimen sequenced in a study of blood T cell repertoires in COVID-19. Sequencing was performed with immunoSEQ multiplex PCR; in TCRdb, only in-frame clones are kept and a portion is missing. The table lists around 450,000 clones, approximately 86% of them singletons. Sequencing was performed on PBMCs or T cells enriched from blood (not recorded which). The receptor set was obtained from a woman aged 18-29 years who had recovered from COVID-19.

For the CDR3, the DNA is TGTGCCACCAGGGCAGGCTCCTACAATGAGCAGTTCTTC. Residues: CATRAGSYNEQFF. The V call is TRBV24-1, the J call TRBJ2-1; D is undetermined. The CDR3 contains 13 residues. V was clipped by 7 bases and J by 0 bases, with 6 bases between them. CDR1 and CDR2 (germline): KGHDR, SFDVKD.

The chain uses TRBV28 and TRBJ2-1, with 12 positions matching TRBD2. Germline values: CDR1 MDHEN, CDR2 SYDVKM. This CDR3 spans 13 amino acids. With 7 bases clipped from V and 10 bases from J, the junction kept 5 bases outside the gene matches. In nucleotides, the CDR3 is TGTGCCAGCACCAAAACTAGCGGGGGGGAGCAGTTCTTC. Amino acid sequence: CASTKTSGGEQFF. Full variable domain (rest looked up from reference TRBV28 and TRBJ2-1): DVKVTQSSRYLVKRTGEKVFLECVQDMDHENMFWYRQDPGLGLRLIYFSYDVKMKEKGDIPEGYSVSREKKERFSLILESASTNQTSMYLCASTKTSGGEQFFGPGTRLTVL.

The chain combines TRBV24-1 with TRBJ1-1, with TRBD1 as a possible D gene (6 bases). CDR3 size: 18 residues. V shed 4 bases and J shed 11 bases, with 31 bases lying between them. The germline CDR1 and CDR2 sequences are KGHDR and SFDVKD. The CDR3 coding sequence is TGTGCCACCAGTGACTCATTCGGGCCCCGGGCCTCCTCAAGGGGGGCTTTCTTT. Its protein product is CATSDSFGPRASSRGAFF.

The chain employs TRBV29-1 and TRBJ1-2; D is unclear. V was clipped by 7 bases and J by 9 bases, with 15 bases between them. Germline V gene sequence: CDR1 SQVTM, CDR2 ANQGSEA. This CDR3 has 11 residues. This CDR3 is CSGEEGGSYTF. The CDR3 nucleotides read TGCAGCGGCGAAGAGGGAGGGAGCTACACCTTC.

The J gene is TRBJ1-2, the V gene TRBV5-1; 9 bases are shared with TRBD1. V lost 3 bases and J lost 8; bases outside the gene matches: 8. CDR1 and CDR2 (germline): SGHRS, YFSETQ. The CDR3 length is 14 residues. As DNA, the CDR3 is TGCGCCAGCAGCTCGTTACAGGGGGCGAGCGGCTACACCTTC. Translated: CASSSLQGASGYTF.

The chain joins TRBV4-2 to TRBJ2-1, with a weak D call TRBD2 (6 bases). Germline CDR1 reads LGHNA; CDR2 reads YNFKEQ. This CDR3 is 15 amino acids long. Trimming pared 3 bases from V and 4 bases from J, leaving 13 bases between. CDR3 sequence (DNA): TGTGCCAGCAGCCAGGGGGACTCCCGATACAATGAGCAGTTCTTC. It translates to CASSQGDSRYNEQFF.

The CDR3 DNA is TGTGCCAGCAGACCTAGCGGGGGAGAGACCCAGTACTTC. Its protein product is CASRPSGGETQYF. The chain employs TRBV12-3 or TRBV12-4 and TRBJ2-5; 10 nucleotides agree with TRBD2. V was pared by 6 bases and J by 4 bases, with 2 bases of the junction left unmatched. The CDR3 has 13 amino acids.

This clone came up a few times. The CDR3 reads CASSLRGGHQPQHF. The CDR3 bases are TGTGCCAGCAGTTTAAGGGGGGGACATCAGCCCCAGCATTTT. The chain joins TRBV27 to TRBJ1-5, with D maybe TRBD1 (6 bases). The CDR3 covers 14 residues. The germline CDR1 and CDR2 sequences are MNHEY and SMNVEV (reference sequence). Between the trimmed V and J ends, which lost 2 bases and 5 bases, there was a span of 10 bases.

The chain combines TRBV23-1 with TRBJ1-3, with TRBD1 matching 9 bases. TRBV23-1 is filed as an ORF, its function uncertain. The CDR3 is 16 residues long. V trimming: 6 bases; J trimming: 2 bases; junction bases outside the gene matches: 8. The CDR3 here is CASSHKDRGAGNTIYF. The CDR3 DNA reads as TGCGCCAGCAGCCATAAAGACAGGGGGGCTGGAAACACCATATATTTT.

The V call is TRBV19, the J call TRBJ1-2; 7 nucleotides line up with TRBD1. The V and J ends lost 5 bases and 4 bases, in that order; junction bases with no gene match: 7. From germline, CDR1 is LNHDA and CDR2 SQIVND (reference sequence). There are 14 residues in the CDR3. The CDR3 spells CASSEIGQAYGYTF. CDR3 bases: TGTGCCAGTAGTGAGATCGGACAGGCCTATGGCTACACCTTC.

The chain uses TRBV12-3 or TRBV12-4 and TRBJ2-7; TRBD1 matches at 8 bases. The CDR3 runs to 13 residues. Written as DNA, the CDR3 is TGTGCTTCGGGGACAGGCACATCCTACGAGCAGTACTTC. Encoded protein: CASGTGTSYEQYF.

In DNA form, the CDR3 reads TGCGCCAGCAGCCTCCGGGACAACTCTGGAAACACCATATATTTT. It codes for CASSLRDNSGNTIYF. The genes are TRBV4-1 and TRBJ1-3, with D maybe TRBD1 (6 bases). This CDR3 spans 15 amino acids. CDR1 is MGHRA, CDR2 YSYEKL, per germline. V lost 4 bases, J lost 0 bases, and 10 bases lay in between.

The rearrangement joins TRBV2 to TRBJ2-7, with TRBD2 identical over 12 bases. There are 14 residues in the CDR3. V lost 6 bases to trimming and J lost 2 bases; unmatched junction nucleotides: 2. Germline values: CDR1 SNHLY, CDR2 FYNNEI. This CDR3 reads CASSGLAGPYEQYF. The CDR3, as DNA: TGTGCCAGCAGCGGACTAGCGGGACCCTACGAGCAGTACTTC.

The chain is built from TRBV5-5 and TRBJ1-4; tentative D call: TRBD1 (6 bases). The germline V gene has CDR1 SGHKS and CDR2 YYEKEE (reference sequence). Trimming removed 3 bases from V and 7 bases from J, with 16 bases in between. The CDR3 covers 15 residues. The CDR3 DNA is TGTGCCAGCAGCTCACAACAGGGACGGCGTGAAAAACTGTTTTTT. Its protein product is CASSSQQGRREKLFF. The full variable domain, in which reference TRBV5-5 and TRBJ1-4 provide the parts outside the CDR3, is DAGVTQSPTHLIKTRGQQVTLRCSPISGHKSVSWYQQVLGQGPQFIFQYYEKEERGRGNFPDRFSARQFPNYSSELNVNALLLGDSALYLCASSSQQGRREKLFFGSGTQLSVL.

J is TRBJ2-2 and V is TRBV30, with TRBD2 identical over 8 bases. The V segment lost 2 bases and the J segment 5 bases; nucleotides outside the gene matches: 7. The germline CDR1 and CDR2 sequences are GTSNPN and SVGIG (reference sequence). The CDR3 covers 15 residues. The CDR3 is CAWSPGGDGTGELFF. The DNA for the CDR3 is TGTGCCTGGAGTCCGGGAGGGGATGGAACCGGGGAGCTGTTTTTT.

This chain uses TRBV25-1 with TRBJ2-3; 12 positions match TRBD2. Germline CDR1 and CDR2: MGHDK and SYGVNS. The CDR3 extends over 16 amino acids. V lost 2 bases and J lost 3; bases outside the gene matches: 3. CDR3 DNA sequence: TGTGCCAGCAGTGAACTAGCGGGGGGGGGAACAGATACGCAGTATTTT. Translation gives CASSELAGGGTDTQYF.

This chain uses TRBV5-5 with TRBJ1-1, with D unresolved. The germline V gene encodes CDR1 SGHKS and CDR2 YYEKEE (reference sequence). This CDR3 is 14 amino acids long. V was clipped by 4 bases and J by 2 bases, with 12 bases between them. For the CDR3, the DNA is TGTGCCAGCAGCATACTCTGGACTAACACTGAAGCTTTCTTT. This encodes CASSILWTNTEAFF.

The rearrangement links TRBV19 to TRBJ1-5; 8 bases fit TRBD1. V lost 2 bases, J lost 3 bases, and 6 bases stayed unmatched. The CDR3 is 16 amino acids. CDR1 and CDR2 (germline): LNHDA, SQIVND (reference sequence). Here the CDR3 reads CASSISGTGSNQPQHF. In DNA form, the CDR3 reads TGTGCCAGTAGTATATCCGGGACAGGCTCCAATCAGCCCCAGCATTTT.

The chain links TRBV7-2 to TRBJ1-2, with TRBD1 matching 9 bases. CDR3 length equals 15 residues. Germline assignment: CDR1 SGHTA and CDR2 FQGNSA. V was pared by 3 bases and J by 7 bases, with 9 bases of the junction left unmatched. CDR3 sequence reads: CASSFQTGGVGGYTF. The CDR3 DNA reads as TGTGCCAGCAGCTTCCAAACAGGGGGCGTGGGTGGCTACACCTTC. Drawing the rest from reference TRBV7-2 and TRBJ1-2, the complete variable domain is GAGVSQSPSNKVTEKGKDVELRCDPISGHTALYWYRQSLGQGLEFLIYFQGNSAPDKSGLPSDRFSAERTGGSVSTLTIQRTQQEDSAVYLCASSFQTGGVGGYTFGSGTRLTVV.

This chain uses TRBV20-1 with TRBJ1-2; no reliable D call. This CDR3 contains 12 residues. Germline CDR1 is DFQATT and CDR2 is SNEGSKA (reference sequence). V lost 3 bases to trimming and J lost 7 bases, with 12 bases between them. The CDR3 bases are TGCAGTGCTAGTTCGGGTCCGGTTGGCTACACCTTC. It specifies CSASSGPVGYTF.

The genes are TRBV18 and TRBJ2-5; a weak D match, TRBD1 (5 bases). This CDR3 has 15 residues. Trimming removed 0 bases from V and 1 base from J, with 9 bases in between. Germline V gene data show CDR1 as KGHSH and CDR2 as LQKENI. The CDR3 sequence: CASSPPKGVQETQYF. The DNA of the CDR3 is TGTGCCAGCTCACCACCGAAAGGGGTCCAAGAGACCCAGTACTTC.

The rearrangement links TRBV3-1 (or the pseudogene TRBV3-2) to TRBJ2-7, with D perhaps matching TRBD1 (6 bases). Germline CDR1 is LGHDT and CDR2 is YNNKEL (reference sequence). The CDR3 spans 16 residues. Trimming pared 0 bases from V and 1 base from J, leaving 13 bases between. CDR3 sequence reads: CASSQDLRTASYEQYF. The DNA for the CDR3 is TGTGCCAGCAGCCAAGATTTGAGGACAGCTTCCTACGAGCAGTACTTC.

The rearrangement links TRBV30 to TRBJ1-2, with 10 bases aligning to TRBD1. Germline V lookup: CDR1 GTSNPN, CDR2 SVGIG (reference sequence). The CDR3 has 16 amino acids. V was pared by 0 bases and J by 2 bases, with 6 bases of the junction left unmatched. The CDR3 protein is CAWSVRRTGGNYGYTF. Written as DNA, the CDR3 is TGTGCCTGGAGTGTACGTAGGACAGGGGGAAACTATGGCTACACCTTC.

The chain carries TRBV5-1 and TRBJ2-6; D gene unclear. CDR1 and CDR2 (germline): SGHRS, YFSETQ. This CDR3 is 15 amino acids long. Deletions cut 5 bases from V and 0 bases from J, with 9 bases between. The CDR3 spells CASSYGNSGANVLTF. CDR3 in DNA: TGCGCCAGCAGTTACGGTAACTCTGGGGCCAACGTCCTGACTTTC.

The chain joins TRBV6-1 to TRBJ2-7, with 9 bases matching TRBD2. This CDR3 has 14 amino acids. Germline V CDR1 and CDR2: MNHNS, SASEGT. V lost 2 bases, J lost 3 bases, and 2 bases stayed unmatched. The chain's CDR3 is CASSELAGIYEQYF. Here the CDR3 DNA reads TGTGCCAGCAGTGAACTAGCGGGGATCTACGAGCAGTACTTC.